Listed below are T cell receptor beta chains from one sample, sequenced in a study of cytomegalovirus exposure and HLA in healthy donors. Profiling relied on immunoSEQ multiplex PCR, and the TCRdb table lists in-frame clones only, not all of them. Found here are 95,000 to 100,000 clones, roughly 79% of them singletons; the top ten hold approximately 2.1%. Sequencing used PBMCs. The receptors were gathered from a woman in her thirties or forties in good health and CMV-seronegative. The CDR3 runs from the conserved cysteine through the conserved F or W. The D gene is left open where the match is weak. The size entry is marked missing in some rows and otherwise reads once, few, many or a size class.

NA,NA,TRBJ2-3,TRBV5-1,TGCGCCAGCAGCTTGGGGTCTACAGGGCTCACAGATACGCAGTATTTT,CASSLGSTGLTDTQYF
NA,NA,TRBJ1-1,TRBV5-4,TGTGCCAGCAGCCGGGAGCCCCATAACGTGGACACTGAAGCTTTCTTT,CASSREPHNVDTEAFF
NA,NA,TRBJ2-2,TRBV7-9,TGTTCCAGCAGCTTTAACAGGTCGTTCACCGGGGAGCTGTTTTTT,CSSSFNRSFTGELFF
once,TRBD2,TRBJ2-1,TRBV30,TGTGCCTGGTCCGGGACTAGCGTCTACAATGAGCAGTTCTTC,CAWSGTSVYNEQFF
NA,NA,TRBJ2-3,TRBV7-3,TGTGCCAGCAGCTTAACTGGGCATTGGGATACGCAGTATTTT,CASSLTGHWDTQYF
NA,NA,TRBJ2-3,TRBV6-1,TGTGCCAGCAGTGATTACAGGGATACGCAGTATTTT,CASSDYRDTQYF
few,NA,TRBJ2-7,TRBV9,TGTGCCAGCAGCGTAGGGACAAATTCCTACGAGCAGTACTTC,CASSVGTNSYEQYF
once,TRBD1,TRBJ2-4,TRBV6-5,TGTGCCAGCAGTTATGGACAGGGGGAGTACATTCAGTACTTC,CASSYGQGEYIQYF
few,TRBD1,TRBJ1-5,TRBV2,TGTGCCAGCAGCCAGGGGGCTCGAGGCAATCAGCCCCAGCATTTT,CASSQGARGNQPQHF
NA,NA,TRBJ1-4,TRBV18,TGTGCCAGCTCACCCGGGACACTAAATGAAAAACTGTTTTTT,CASSPGTLNEKLFF
few,NA,TRBJ1-3,TRBV27,TGTGCCAGCAGTTTATCGAGATCCGGAAACACCATATATTTT,CASSLSRSGNTIYF
NA,TRBD1,TRBJ2-7,TRBV11-2,TGTGCCAGCAGCCCATGGACAGGAGTCTCCTACGAGCAGTACTTC,CASSPWTGVSYEQYF
NA,NA,TRBJ1-5,TRBV2,TGTGCCAGCAGTGAAGTTAGTGAAATCAATCAGCCCCAGCATTTT,CASSEVSEINQPQHF
few,NA,TRBJ1-1,TRBV6-5,TGTGCCACTGAAACCGGGACACCTCCTGGCTTAAGGTTT,CATETGTPPGLRF
NA,TRBD2,TRBJ2-7,TRBV28,TGTGCCAGCAGTCCGGGACTACTCGAGCAGTACTTC,CASSPGLLEQYF
few,NA,TRBJ2-2,TRBV19,TGTGCCATCCAAAGAGGGGAGGCCGGGGAGCTGTTTTTT,CAIQRGEAGELFF
NA,NA,TRBJ1-5,TRBV7-2,TGTGCCAGCAGCCCCCGGGAGTATAGCAATCAGCCCCAGCATTTT,CASSPREYSNQPQHF
NA,NA,TRBJ1-4,TRBV9,TGTGCCAGCAGCGCGGGGGTCGGGGGGGGGTTATCAGAAAAACTGTTTTTT,CASSAGVGGGLSEKLFF
NA,TRBD2,TRBJ2-3,TRBV4-1,TGCGCCAGCAGCCAGGGACTAGCCAGAGATACGCAGTATTTT,CASSQGLARDTQYF
NA,NA,TRBJ2-3,TRBV7-2,TGTGCCAGCAGCTTGACCGAGGGGGGGCTGGGTACGCAGTATTTT,CASSLTEGGLGTQYF
NA,NA,TRBJ2-1,TRBV11-3,TGTGCCAGCAGCTCGGGACTTCGCAGCTCCTACAATGAGCAGTTCTTC,CASSSGLRSSYNEQFF
NA,NA,TRBJ2-5,TRBV19,TGTGCCAGTAGTATAGGAGTCCCGGAGACCCAGTACTTC,CASSIGVPETQYF
NA,NA,TRBJ2-5,TRBV6-5,TGTGCCAGCAGGGGGCCCCTCCAAGAGACCCAGTACTTC,CASRGPLQETQYF
medium-sized,NA,TRBJ2-6,TRBV7-9,TGTGCCAGCAGCTCCTTACGGGGATCCTCTGGGGCCAACGTCCTGACTTTC,CASSSLRGSSGANVLTF
NA,NA,TRBJ1-1,TRBV7-9,TGTGCCAGCAGCCTAGGGAGTGATAAAAAAGCTTTCTTT,CASSLGSDKKAFF
NA,TRBD1,TRBJ1-2,TRBV30,TGTGCCTGGAGGGGGACAGGGTATGGCTACACCTTC,CAWRGTGYGYTF
NA,NA,TRBJ2-2,TRBV29-1,TGCAGCGTTGACGGGAGTAACACCGGGGAGCTGTTTTTT,CSVDGSNTGELFF
NA,TRBD1,TRBJ2-2,TRBV23-1,TGCGCCAGCAGTCCTCAACCGGAGGACAGGGGGAGAATCGGGCTGTTTTTT,CASSPQPEDRGRIGLFF
NA,NA,TRBJ1-4,TRBV4-3,TGCGCCAGCAGCCAAGCCCAAGATGGCGGAAAACTGTTTTTT,CASSQAQDGGKLFF
once,TRBD1,TRBJ2-7,TRBV29-1,TGCAGCGTTGTACAGGGGGCCTACGAGCAGTACTTC,CSVVQGAYEQYF
NA,TRBD1,TRBJ1-1,TRBV14,TGTGCCAGCAGCCGGACAGGGCGCTCCTGGAACACTGAAGCTTTCTTT,CASSRTGRSWNTEAFF
NA,TRBD1,TRBJ1-6,TRBV7-2,TGTGCCAGCAGCTCAGTACAGGGGGCGGGGTCACCCCTCCACTTT,CASSSVQGAGSPLHF
NA,NA,TRBJ2-4,TRBV27,TGTGCCAGCAGTCCGTACCGGGACCGGGGGGCACTGGCCAAAAACATTCAGTACTTC,CASSPYRDRGALAKNIQYF
NA,NA,TRBJ1-2,TRBV7-9,TGTGCCAGCAGCTTAGAGACAGCAAGGGGCACCTTC,CASSLETARGTF
NA,NA,TRBJ2-7,TRBV28,TGTGCCAGCAGTCCGACAGCGGGTCTGAACGAGCAGTACTTC,CASSPTAGLNEQYF
NA,NA,TRBJ2-3,TRBV7-8,TGTGCCAGCAGCTTAACCCCGGGGGTCACAGATACGCAGTATTTT,CASSLTPGVTDTQYF
NA,TRBD2,TRBJ2-1,TRBV6-6,TGTGCCAGCCAACGATTAGCGGGCAATGAGCAGTTCTTC,CASQRLAGNEQFF
NA,TRBD2,TRBJ2-2,TRBV5-5,TGTGCCAGCAGCTTGTCCGGGACTAGCGGATCCGGGGAGCTGTTTTTT,CASSLSGTSGSGELFF
NA,NA,TRBJ2-7,TRBV28,TGTGCCAGCAGCTCTAATGGGCTCGAGCAGTACTTC,CASSSNGLEQYF
NA,TRBD1,TRBJ2-7,TRBV30,TGTGCTGCGGACAGGGGGAGGGACGAGCAGTACTTC,CAADRGRDEQYF
NA,TRBD2,TRBJ2-2,TRBV29-1,TGCAGCGTCGCCGTTCCTAGCGGGAGCCGGACCGGGGAGCTGTTTTTT,CSVAVPSGSRTGELFF
NA,NA,TRBJ2-5,TRBV25-1,TGTGCCAGCAGTGAGTCCGGTGACAGCCAAGAGACCCAGTACTTC,CASSESGDSQETQYF
NA,TRBD2,TRBJ2-1,TRBV9,TGTGCCAGCAGCGGTAGCGGGAGGGCCAGCGAGCAGTTCTTC,CASSGSGRASEQFF
NA,TRBD1,TRBJ2-3,TRBV19,TGTGCCAGTAGTATCTCAGGGGGTGGGGGAGATACGCAGTATTTT,CASSISGGGGDTQYF
NA,NA,TRBJ2-2,TRBV19,TGTGCCAGTAGGGGGATAGGGGGTTCTAGCTCCGGGGAGCTGTTTTTT,CASRGIGGSSSGELFF
NA,NA,TRBJ2-1,TRBV27,TGTGCCAGCAGTCCCCGGGACTTTTACTCCTACAATGAGCAGTTCTTC,CASSPRDFYSYNEQFF
few,TRBD2,TRBJ2-5,TRBV5-1,TGCGCCAGCAGCGGAAGGACTAGCGGACAAGAGACCCAGTACTTC,CASSGRTSGQETQYF
NA,NA,TRBJ1-6,TRBV4-1,TGCGCCAGCAGCCAAGCGGATCCGAACAGGGACGATTCACCCCTCCACTTT,CASSQADPNRDDSPLHF
NA,NA,TRBJ2-5,TRBV19,TGTGCCAGTAGTATAAACAGTCAAGAGACCCAGTACTTC,CASSINSQETQYF
NA,TRBD2,TRBJ2-1,TRBV7-9,TGTGCCAGCAGCTTAGCGCAATGGGGGGGTGAGCAGTTCTTC,CASSLAQWGGEQFF
few,NA,TRBJ2-4,TRBV21-1,TGTGCCAGCAGCAATGGGCACTTTAAAAACATTCAGTACTTC,CASSNGHFKNIQYF
NA,TRBD1,TRBJ1-5,TRBV7-9,TGTTCCAGCAGCTTAGGCACAGGGGCCCCCGGCAACCAGCCCCAGCATTTT,CSSSLGTGAPGNQPQHF
few,TRBD2,TRBJ2-5,TRBV6-1,TGTGCCAGCAGCCCTGGGACTACCTTACAAGAGACCCAGTACTTC,CASSPGTTLQETQYF
once,TRBD1,TRBJ2-1,TRBV19,TGTGCCAGTAGTACGGACAGGCAAACCAGCTCCTACAATGAGCAGTTCTTC,CASSTDRQTSSYNEQFF